This T cell receptor (beta chain) was identified in a study of cytomegalovirus exposure and HLA in healthy donors. Study-level findings and limits: Sequencing likely caused a cluster of highly shared sequence variants.

The V gene end was trimmed by 5 bases and the J gene end by 6 bases; junction bases not matched to a gene: 6. Germline CDR1 reads SGHTA; CDR2 reads FQGNSA. This CDR3 has 13 amino acids. Use of 60 Vbeta and 13 Jbeta primers characterized the PCR. Assay used: immunoSEQ multiplex PCR; TCRdb lists only in-frame clones, some missing. Among some 130,000 clones listed, roughly three quarters were seen once. This clone appeared a few times. The antigen is undetermined. This receptor was identified in a man between 35 and 55 years old in good health and CMV-seronegative. The rearrangement joins TRBV7-2 to TRBJ1-2; TRBD1 matches 7 bases. Input material: PBMCs. CDR3 in amino acids: CASSPQTGHGYTF. The CDR3 DNA is TGTGCCAGCAGCCCCCAGACAGGGCATGGCTACACCTTC.